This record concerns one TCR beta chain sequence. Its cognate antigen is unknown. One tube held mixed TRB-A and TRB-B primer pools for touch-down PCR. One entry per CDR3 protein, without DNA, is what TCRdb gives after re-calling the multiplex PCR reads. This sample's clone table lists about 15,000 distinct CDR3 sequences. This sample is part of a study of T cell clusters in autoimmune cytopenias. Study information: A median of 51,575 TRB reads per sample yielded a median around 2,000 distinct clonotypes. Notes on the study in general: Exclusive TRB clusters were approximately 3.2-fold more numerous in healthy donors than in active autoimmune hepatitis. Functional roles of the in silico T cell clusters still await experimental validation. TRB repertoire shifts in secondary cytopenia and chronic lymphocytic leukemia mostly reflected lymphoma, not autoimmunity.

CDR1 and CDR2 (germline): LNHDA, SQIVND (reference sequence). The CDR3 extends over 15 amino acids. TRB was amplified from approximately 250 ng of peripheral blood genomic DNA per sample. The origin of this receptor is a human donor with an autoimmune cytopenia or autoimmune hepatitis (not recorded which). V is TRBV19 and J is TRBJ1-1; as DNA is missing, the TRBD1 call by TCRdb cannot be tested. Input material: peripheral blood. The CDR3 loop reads CASSTPGTKSTEAFF.